These T cell receptor beta chains were read from a single sample in a study of memory CD4+ T cells and cytomegalovirus serostatus. Method: immunoSEQ multiplex PCR; TCRdb's copy keeps in-frame clones and lacks some. Among 48,000 or so clones listed, around 80% were seen once. Sequencing used memory CD4+ T cells from blood. These receptors all come from an adult in good health and CMV-seronegative. The CDR3 runs from the conserved cysteine through the conserved F or W. Fields, in order: V gene, J gene, D gene, CDR3 length, clone size, CDR3 protein, CDR3 DNA. The D gene is left open where the match is weak. Expanded clones are given a class, and other clones once, few, many or no size at all.

TRBV7-9	TRBJ1-2	TRBD1	15	.	CASSSRTGGTFGYTF	TGTGCCAGCAGCTCCAGGACAGGGGGGACCTTTGGCTACACCTTC
TRBV7-9	TRBJ1-1	.	15	few	CASSLDGLAGTEAFF	TGTGCCAGCAGCTTAGATGGCCTAGCGGGCACTGAAGCTTTCTTT
TRBV2	TRBJ1-3	.	12	.	CASSGSGNTIYF	TGTGCCAGCAGCGGGTCTGGAAACACCATATATTTT
TRBV11-2	TRBJ2-1	.	11	few	CASSPHNEQFF	TGTGCCAGCAGCCCCCACAATGAGCAGTTCTTC
TRBV28	TRBJ1-3	.	16	.	CASSLWFAGGMRTIYF	TGTGCCAGCAGTTTATGGTTTGCCGGCGGAATGAGGACCATATATTTT
TRBV5-1	TRBJ1-2	TRBD1	14	.	CASSTDRDNYGYTF	TGCGCCAGCAGCACGGACAGGGACAACTATGGCTACACCTTC
TRBV2	TRBJ1-1	TRBD1	15	.	CASILNRGRGTEAFF	TGTGCCAGCATCCTAAACAGGGGAAGGGGCACTGAAGCTTTCTTT
TRBV18	TRBJ2-7	.	14	once	CASSPQGQPVEQYF	TGTGCCAGCTCCCCTCAAGGGCAGCCGGTCGAGCAGTACTTC
TRBV27	TRBJ2-7	TRBD1	17	.	CASSHRTGLVKSYEQYF	TGTGCCAGCAGTCATAGGACAGGGCTGGTTAAAAGCTACGAGCAGTACTTC
TRBV12-5	TRBJ2-1	.	12	.	CASGLDYRTQFF	TGTGCTAGTGGTTTGGACTATAGGACGCAGTTCTTC
TRBV7-9	TRBJ2-3	TRBD2	17	once	CASSLGLAGGRIDTQYF	TGTGCCAGCAGCTTAGGACTAGCGGGGGGCCGTATAGATACGCAGTATTTT
TRBV7-6	TRBJ1-4	.	14	.	CASSPFATNEKLFF	TGTGCCAGCAGTCCATTTGCAACTAATGAAAAACTGTTTTTT
TRBV27	TRBJ1-2	TRBD1	16	.	CASSRISGTGVGGYTF	TGTGCCAGCAGTCGTATTAGCGGGACAGGGGTAGGTGGCTACACCTTC
TRBV2	TRBJ2-5	.	14	.	CASSARQGGETQYF	TGTGCCAGCAGTGCCCGACAGGGAGGAGAGACCCAGTACTTC
TRBV10-1	TRBJ2-4	TRBD1	15	.	CASSEGAEAKNIQYF	TGCGCCAGCAGCGAGGGGGCAGAGGCCAAAAACATTCAGTACTTC